The entry that follows covers one T cell receptor beta chain sequence. What it binds is unknown. The sorter processed each CD8+ T cell subset in triplicate at some 330,000 cells apiece. CD45RO-CCR7+CD27+CD95- was the phenotype of naive CD8+ T cells. This record comes from a study of CXCR3-negative and CXCR3-positive naive CD8 T cells. Study conclusions and caveats: Similar TRBV-TRBJ usage was seen in naive cells (both CXCR3-negative and CXCR3-positive), but memory cells differed. Compared with CXCR3-negative naive cells, CXCR3-positive naive cells showed more hydrophobic TRB CDR3s. Comparably high diversity was seen in both naive subsets, and much lower diversity in memory CD8+ cells.

Preparation of TRB cDNA libraries relied on 5' RACE carrying UMI labels. TCRdb reprocessed the 5' RACE reads, with one entry per CDR3 protein and no DNA. This sample's clone table lists 85,000 to 90,000 distinct CDR3 sequences. Germline lookup yields CDR1 SQVTM and CDR2 ANQGSEA. The CDR3 consists of 15 residues. This TCR came from a human donor in good health. Some clones in this sample may be carry-over from other donors' samples. Sequenced sample: naive CXCR3+ CD8+ T cells from blood. Subset in this sample: CD45RO-CCR7+CD27+CD95- naive CD8+ T cells expressing CXCR3 (TNR3+). V is TRBV29-1 and J is TRBJ2-1; TCRdb's D call of TRBD2 is untestable without DNA. The CDR3 loop is CSVEDGTSVLDEQFF.